This T cell receptor (beta chain) derives from a study of OX40 agonist ivuxolimab in advanced cancers. Across the study: At 0.01 to 10 mg/kg, ivuxolimab was administered intravenously to patients every 2 weeks. Patients achieving partial responses numbered three: one hepatocellular carcinoma case and two cutaneous melanoma cases.

As regards this clone: Antigen specificity is unknown.

Sequencing used immunoSEQ multiplex PCR; TCRdb keeps in-frame clones, though not all of them. This repertoire shows about 86,000 clones, 92% found once; its top ten account for roughly 1.1%. Study-wide points: Certain nonresponders additionally had low normalized T-cell clonal expansion.

The germline V gene has CDR1 MDHEN and CDR2 SYDVKM. The CDR3 covers 14 residues. Trimming shortened V by 4 bases and J by 3 bases, and 10 bases separated the two germline ends. The source of this sequence is an adult with an advanced solid tumor such as melanoma, head and neck, liver or kidney cancer. This rearrangement joins TRBV28 to TRBJ1-5; D uncertain. The source material was CD4+ or CD8+ T cells sorted from blood, sampled in a trial of the OX40 agonist ivuxolimab. CDR3 coding DNA: TGTGCCAGCAGTTCCCGGGCGTCCAATCAGCCCCAGCATTTT. It translates to CASSSRASNQPQHF.